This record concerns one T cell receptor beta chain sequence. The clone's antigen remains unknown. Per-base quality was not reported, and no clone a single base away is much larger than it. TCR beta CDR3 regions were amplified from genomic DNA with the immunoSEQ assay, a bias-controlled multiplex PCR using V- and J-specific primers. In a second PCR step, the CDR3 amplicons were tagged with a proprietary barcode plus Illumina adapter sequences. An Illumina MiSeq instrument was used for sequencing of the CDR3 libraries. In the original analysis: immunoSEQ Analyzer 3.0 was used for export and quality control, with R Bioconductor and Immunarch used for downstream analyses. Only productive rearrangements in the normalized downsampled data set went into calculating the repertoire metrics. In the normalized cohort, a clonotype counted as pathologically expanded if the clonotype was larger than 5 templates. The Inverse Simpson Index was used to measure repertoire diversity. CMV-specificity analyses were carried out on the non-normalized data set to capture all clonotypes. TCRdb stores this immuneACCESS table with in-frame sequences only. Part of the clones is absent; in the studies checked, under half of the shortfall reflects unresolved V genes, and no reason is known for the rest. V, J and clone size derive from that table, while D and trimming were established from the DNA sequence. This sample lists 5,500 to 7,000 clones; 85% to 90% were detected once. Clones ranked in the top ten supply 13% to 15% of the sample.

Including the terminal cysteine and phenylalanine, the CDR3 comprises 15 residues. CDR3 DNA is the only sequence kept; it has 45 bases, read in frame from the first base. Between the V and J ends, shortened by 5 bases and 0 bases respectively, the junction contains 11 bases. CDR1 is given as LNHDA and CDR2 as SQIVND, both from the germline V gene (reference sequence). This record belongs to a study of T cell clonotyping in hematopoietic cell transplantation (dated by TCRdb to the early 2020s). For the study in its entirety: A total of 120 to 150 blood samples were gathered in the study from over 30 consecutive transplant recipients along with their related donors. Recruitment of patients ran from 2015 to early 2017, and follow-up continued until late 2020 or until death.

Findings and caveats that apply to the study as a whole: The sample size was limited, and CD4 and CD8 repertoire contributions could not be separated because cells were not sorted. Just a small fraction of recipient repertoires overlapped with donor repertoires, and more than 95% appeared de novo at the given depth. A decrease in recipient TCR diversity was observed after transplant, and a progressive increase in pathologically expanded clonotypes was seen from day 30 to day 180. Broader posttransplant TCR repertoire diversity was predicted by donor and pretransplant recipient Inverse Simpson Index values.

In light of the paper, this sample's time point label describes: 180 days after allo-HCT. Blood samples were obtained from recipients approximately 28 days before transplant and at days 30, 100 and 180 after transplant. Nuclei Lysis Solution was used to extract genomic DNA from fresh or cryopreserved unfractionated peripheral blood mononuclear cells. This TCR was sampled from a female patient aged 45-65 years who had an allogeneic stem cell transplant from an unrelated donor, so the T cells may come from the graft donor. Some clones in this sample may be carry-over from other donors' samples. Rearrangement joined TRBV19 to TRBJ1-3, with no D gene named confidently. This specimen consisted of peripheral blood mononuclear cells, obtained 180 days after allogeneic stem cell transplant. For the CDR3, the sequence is CASSAPLSSGNTIYF. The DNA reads TGTGCCAGTAGTGCCCCTTTGAGCTCTGGAAACACCATATATTTT. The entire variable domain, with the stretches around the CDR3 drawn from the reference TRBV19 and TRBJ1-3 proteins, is DGGITQSPKYLFRKEGQNVTLSCEQNLNHDAMYWYRQDPGQGLRLIYYSQIVNDFQKGDIAEGYSVSREKKESFPLTVTSAQKNPTAFYLCASSAPLSSGNTIYFGEGSWLTVV.